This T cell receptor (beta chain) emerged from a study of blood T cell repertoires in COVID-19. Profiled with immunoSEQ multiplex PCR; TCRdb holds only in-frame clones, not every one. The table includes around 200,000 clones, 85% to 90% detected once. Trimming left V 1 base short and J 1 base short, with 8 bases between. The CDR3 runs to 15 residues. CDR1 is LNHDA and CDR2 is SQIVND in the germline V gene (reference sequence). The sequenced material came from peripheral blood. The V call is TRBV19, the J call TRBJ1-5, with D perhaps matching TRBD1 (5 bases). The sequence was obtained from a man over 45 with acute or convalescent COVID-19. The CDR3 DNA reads TGTGCCAGTAGTATAGGCCGGGGGAGCAATCAGCCCCAGCATTTT. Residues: CASSIGRGSNQPQHF.